What follows is one TCR beta chain and its context. Repertoires were generated with immunoSEQ multiplex PCR, while TCRdb's copy carries only in-frame clones and drops some. This table has roughly 2,500,000 clones, 93% appearing once. The CDR3 extends over 17 amino acids. Germline CDR1 and CDR2: SGHRS and YFSETQ. V was pared by 1 base and J by 2 bases, with 9 bases of the junction left unmatched. This sample stems from a study of shared clonotypes between healthy human individuals. Sequenced material: naive CD4+ T cells from PBMCs. Specified subset: CD45RA+ positively selected. V and J are TRBV5-1 and TRBJ2-3, with 8 bases fitting TRBD2. This receptor was taken from a man younger than 35 in good health. Some clones in this sample may be carry-over from other donors' samples. CDR3 loop: CASSLTSGSSSTDTQYF. The DNA for the CDR3 is TGCGCCAGCAGCTTGACGAGCGGGAGTTCCTCCACAGATACGCAGTATTTT.